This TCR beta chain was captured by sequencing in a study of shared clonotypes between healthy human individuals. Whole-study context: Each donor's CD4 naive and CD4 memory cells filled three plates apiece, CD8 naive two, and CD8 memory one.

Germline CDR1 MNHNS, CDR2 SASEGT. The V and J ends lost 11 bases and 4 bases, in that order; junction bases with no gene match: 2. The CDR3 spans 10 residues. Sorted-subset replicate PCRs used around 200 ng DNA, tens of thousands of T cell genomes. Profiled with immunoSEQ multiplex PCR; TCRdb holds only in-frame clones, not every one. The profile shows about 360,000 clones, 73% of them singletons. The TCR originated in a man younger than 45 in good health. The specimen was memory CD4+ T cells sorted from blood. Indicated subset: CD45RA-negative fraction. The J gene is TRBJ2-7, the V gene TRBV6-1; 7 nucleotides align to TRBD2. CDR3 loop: CARAGYEQYF. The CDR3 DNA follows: TGTGCCCGAGCGGGATACGAGCAGTACTTC.